A selection of T cell receptor beta chains follows, all from one sample in a study of T cells in Graves' hyperthyroidism and ophthalmopathy. TCRdb independently ran MiXCR on the multiplex PCR reads; one entry per CDR3 protein. The repertoire holds a few hundred thousand distinct CDR3 sequences, with approximately 15% as singletons. Material: blood. These receptors all come from a woman in her twenties or thirties with Graves' hyperthyroidism. The CDR3 runs from the conserved cysteine through the conserved F or W. D genes are given only for firm matches. Rows may omit the clone size; those that give it use once, few, many or a size class.

CDR3 protein	CDR3 DNA	V gene	J gene	clone size	D gene
CASSLELPNQPQHF	TGTGCCAGCAGTCTAGAGTTACCCAATCAGCCCCAGCATTTT	TRBV6-1	TRBJ1-5	NA	NA
CASSDQGLIDSNQPQHF	TGTGCCAGCAGTGATCAAGGACTGATTGATAGCAATCAGCCCCAGCATTTT	TRBV2	TRBJ1-5	many	NA
CSISSGGEADTQYF	TGCAGCATCTCGAGTGGGGGCGAAGCAGATACGCAGTATTTT	TRBV29-1	TRBJ2-3	NA	NA
CASNFQGAVGTDTQYF	TGCGCCAGCAACTTCCAGGGGGCAGTTGGCACAGATACGCAGTATTTT	TRBV5-1	TRBJ2-3	many	TRBD1
CANISGYEQYF	TGTGCCAATATAAGCGGCTACGAGCAGTACTTC	TRBV6-1	TRBJ2-7	few	NA
CSAPLAGESYNEQFF	TGCAGTGCTCCTCTAGCGGGAGAGTCCTACAATGAGCAGTTCTTC	TRBV20-1	TRBJ2-1	many	TRBD2
CASVKRVYNEQFF	TGTGCCTCTGTGAAGCGGGTGTACAATGAGCAGTTCTTC	TRBV28	TRBJ2-1	NA	NA
CACELAAKNIQYF	TGTGCCTGCGAACTAGCAGCCAAAAACATTCAGTACTTC	TRBV30	TRBJ2-4	NA	NA
CALGTNSGNEQFF	TGTGCCCTCGGGACGAATTCAGGCAATGAGCAGTTCTTC	TRBV30	TRBJ2-1	many	NA
CASSRTGGVGNQPQHF	TGTGCCAGCAGTCGGACAGGGGGCGTCGGCAATCAGCCCCAGCATTTT	TRBV6-2/TRBV6-3	TRBJ1-5	many	TRBD1
CSAPRGQGSYEQYF	TGCAGTGCCCCCCGAGGGCAGGGGTCCTACGAGCAGTACTTC	TRBV20-1	TRBJ2-7	many	NA
CASSTGTSGPPSTDTQYF	TGTGCCAGCAGCACCGGGACTAGCGGGCCCCCTAGCACAGATACGCAGTATTTT	TRBV12-3/TRBV12-4	TRBJ2-3	NA	TRBD2
CASSPTGGSGEQYF	TGTGCCAGCTCACCAACTGGTGGGAGTGGCGAGCAGTACTTC	TRBV18	TRBJ2-7	few	NA
CASSSFFQARETQYF	TGTGCCAGCAGTTCTTTCTTCCAGGCTAGGGAGACCCAGTACTTC	TRBV6-1	TRBJ2-5	NA	NA